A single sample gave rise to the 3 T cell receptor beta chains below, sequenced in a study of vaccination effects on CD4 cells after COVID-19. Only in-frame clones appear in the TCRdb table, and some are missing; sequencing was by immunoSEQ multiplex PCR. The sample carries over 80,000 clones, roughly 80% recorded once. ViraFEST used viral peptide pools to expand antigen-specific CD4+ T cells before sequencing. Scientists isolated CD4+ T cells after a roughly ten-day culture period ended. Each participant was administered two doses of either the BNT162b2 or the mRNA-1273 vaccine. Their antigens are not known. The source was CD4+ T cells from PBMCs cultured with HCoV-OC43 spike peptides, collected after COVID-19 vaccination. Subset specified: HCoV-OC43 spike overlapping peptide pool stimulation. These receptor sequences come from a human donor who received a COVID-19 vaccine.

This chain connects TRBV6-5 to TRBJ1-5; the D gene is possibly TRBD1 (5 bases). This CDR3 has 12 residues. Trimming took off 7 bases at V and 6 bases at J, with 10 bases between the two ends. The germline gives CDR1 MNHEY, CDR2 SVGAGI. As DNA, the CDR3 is TGTGCCAGCACCGAGACAGTTCAGCCCCAGCATTTT. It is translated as CASTETVQPQHF.

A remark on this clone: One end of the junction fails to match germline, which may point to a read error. This CDR3 reads CTSSQGPLAGGRNEQFF. Written as DNA, the CDR3 is TGCACCAGCAGCCAAGGTCCACTAGCGGGGGGGCGCAATGAGCAGTTCTTC. The chain combines TRBV4-1 with TRBJ2-1; TRBD2 matches 13 bases. This CDR3 contains 17 residues. Germline-derived CDR1 and CDR2 are MGHRA and YSYEKL.

CDR3 protein: CASSPDRERPQHF. The CDR3 bases are TGTGCCAGCAGCCCCGACAGGGAGAGACCCCAGCATTTT. The V gene is TRBV7-2, the J gene TRBJ1-5, with TRBD1 matching 7 bases. The trim removed 5 bases at V and 10 bases at J, leaving 8 bases unmatched. The CDR3 contains 13 residues. From germline, CDR1 is SGHTA and CDR2 FQGNSA.